This T cell receptor beta chain was obtained from a study of blood T cells in healthy people across ages. Study-level results: Diversity was higher, and naive CD4+ cells more numerous, in long-lived donors than in aged donors.

A J-beta primer mix and a sample-barcoded 5' primer were used in a second PCR of about 7 to 12 cycles. All cDNA molecules were each tagged by a template-switch adaptor with 12 random nucleotides. Each CDR3 protein gets one entry after TCRdb re-called the 5' RACE reads with MiXCR. The sample contains about 800,000 distinct CDR3 sequences, 35% to 50% of which appear only once. As regards this clonotype: Antigen unknown.

V was pared by 2 bases and J by 5 bases, with 12 bases between. Germline CDR1 and CDR2: SQVTM and ANQGSEA. This CDR3 contains 13 residues. This clonotype was obtained from a man older than 75 in good health. The source material was blood. This sequence joins TRBV29-1 and TRBJ2-5; D ambiguous. CDR3: CSVETNTLETQYF. In nucleotides, the CDR3 is TGCAGCGTTGAAACTAACACCCTTGAGACCCAGTACTTC.